Shown below are 12 T cell receptor beta chains from a single sample sequenced in a study of shared clonotypes between healthy human individuals (dated by TCRdb to between 2020 and 2021). Library preparation employed the immunoSEQ multiplex PCR assay. Here the immuneACCESS table is served through TCRdb, limited to in-frame sequences with V and J called. Missing clones are a known gap in these copies; in checked studies unresolved V genes cover under half, and the rest lacks a known reason. Here the sample has 850,000 to 1,200,000 clones; 60% to 80% occur a single time. The ten largest account for around 1.4% of the sample. The sequencing input was memory CD4+ T cells sorted from blood. The meaning of the sample's cell subset or site label: CD45RA-negative fraction. The receptors stem from a man younger than 30 in good health.

With regard to this clone: A read error likely explains this, since a far larger clone differs by one base. DNA for the CDR3: TGTGCCAGCAGTGAGCGATGGACGGCTGCTAACTATGGCTACACCTTC. It translates to CASSERWTAANYGYTF. This rearrangement joins TRBV25-1 to TRBJ1-2, with D unresolved. Germline V gene lookup returns CDR1 MGHDK and CDR2 SYGVNS. V was clipped by 3 bases and J by 0 bases, with 14 bases between them. There are 16 residues in the CDR3.

The V gene is TRBV18, the J gene TRBJ1-4; the match to TRBD1 covers 7 bases. V lost 3 bases, J lost 5 bases, and 18 bases stayed unmatched. The CDR3 spans 19 residues. The V gene's germline CDR1 is KGHSH and CDR2 LQKENI. This chain's CDR3 is CASSPPTDSVSRGNEKLFF. The CDR3, as DNA: TGTGCCAGCTCACCTCCCACCGATAGTGTATCCAGGGGGAATGAAAAACTGTTTTTT.

Notes on this clone: Just one base apart from a much larger clone, this may be a read error. V is TRBV6-1 and J is TRBJ2-5; D tentatively reads TRBD1 or TRBD2 (5 bases each). V was pared by 9 bases and J by 7 bases, with 21 bases between. CDR3 length: 14 amino acids. The germline CDR1 and CDR2 sequences are MNHNS and SASEGT. In DNA form, the CDR3 reads TGTGCCAGTGCCCGGGGCAGAGGTCCAGGGACCCAGTACTTC. Translating it yields CASARGRGPGTQYF.

The gene calls are TRBV6-6 and TRBJ1-2, with a weak D call TRBD1 (5 bases). From germline, CDR1 is MNHNY and CDR2 SVGAGI (reference sequence). CDR3 length: 16 residues. The V end was cut by 4 bases, the J end by 0 bases, with 15 bases between. This chain's CDR3 is CASSSGQWAANYGYTF. In DNA, the CDR3 is TGTGCCAGCAGTTCAGGGCAGTGGGCTGCTAACTATGGCTACACCTTC.

The V call is TRBV5-1, the J call TRBJ1-4, with 9 bases fitting TRBD1. This CDR3 has 16 residues. With 0 bases clipped from V and 8 bases from J, the junction kept 8 bases outside the gene matches. Germline lookup yields CDR1 SGHRS and CDR2 YFSETQ. CDR3 sequence (DNA): TGCGCCAGCAGCTTGGCCGGGGGACAGGGCGTCGAAAAACTGTTTTTT. Translation gives CASSLAGGQGVEKLFF.

The V call is TRBV9, the J call TRBJ2-1, with 8 positions matching TRBD2. CDR3 size: 15 residues. V lost 0 bases, J lost 9 bases, and 8 bases stayed unmatched. Germline CDR1 SGDLS, CDR2 YYNGEE. CDR3: CASSVVPAGASEQFF. For the CDR3, the DNA is TGTGCCAGCAGCGTAGTTCCAGCGGGAGCCTCTGAGCAGTTCTTC.

The chain has TRBV10-3 and TRBJ2-5; D may be TRBD2 (5 bases). CDR3 length equals 11 residues. The germline CDR1 and CDR2 sequences are ENHRY and SYGVKD. The V gene lost 5 bases and the J gene lost 4 bases, with 5 bases spanning the gap. CDR3 sequence reads: CAISSGETQYF. DNA of the CDR3: TGTGCCATCAGTAGCGGAGAGACCCAGTACTTC.

This chain links TRBV9 with TRBJ1-2; 10 bases fit TRBD1. The length of the CDR3 is 15 residues. Trimming took 3 bases from V and 6 from J; bases not matched to a gene: 8. Germline lookup yields CDR1 SGDLS and CDR2 YYNGEE. The CDR3 sequence is CASSEGQGRENGYTF. The CDR3 nucleotides are TGTGCCAGCAGCGAGGGACAGGGGCGGGAAAATGGCTACACCTTC.

This clone was picked up a small number of times. This chain connects TRBV5-1 to TRBJ2-1, with TRBD1 matching over 8 bases. The CDR3 extends over 14 amino acids. The V gene's germline CDR1 is SGHRS and CDR2 YFSETQ. The ends lost 4 bases at V and 2 bases at J; junction bases unmatched: 2. The DNA for the CDR3 is TGCGCCAGCAGCCCAGGGGGCGCCTACAATGAGCAGTTCTTC. Translated: CASSPGGAYNEQFF.

Worth noting for this clone: A much bigger clone sits one base away, suggesting this may be a read error. This chain uses TRBV4-2 with TRBJ2-5; 7 bases match TRBD2. Germline V gene lookup returns CDR1 LGHNA and CDR2 YNFKEQ. The CDR3 totals 16 residues. This chain's CDR3 is CASSQALAEGQGTQYF. The CDR3 nucleotides are TGTGCCAGCAGCCAAGCTCTAGCGGAGGGCCAAGGGACCCAGTACTTC.

This chain uses TRBV2 with TRBJ2-5; 14 bases fit TRBD2. The CDR3 covers 16 residues. Per the germline V gene, CDR1 is SNHLY and CDR2 is FYNNEI. V lost 8 bases and J lost 1; bases outside the gene matches: 6. CDR3 sequence (DNA): TGTGCCAGCTGCAGACTAGCGGGGGGGCCCCAAGAGACCCAGTACTTC. This encodes CASCRLAGGPQETQYF. The complete variable domain, with remaining parts taken from reference TRBV2 and TRBJ2-5, reads EPEVTQTPSHQVTQMGQEVILRCVPISNHLYFYWYRQILGQKVEFLVSFYNNEISEKSEIFDDQFSVERPDGSNFTLKIRSTKLEDSAMYFCASCRLAGGPQETQYFGPGTRLLVL.

The gene calls are TRBV6-6 and TRBJ2-7; D remains ambiguous. In germline, CDR1 is MNHNY, CDR2 SVGAGI (reference sequence). CDR3 length equals 15 residues. V was pared by 0 bases and J by 0 bases, with 9 bases between. The CDR3 reads CASSYSGSTSYEQYF. CDR3 coding DNA: TGTGCCAGCAGTTACTCAGGGTCGACCTCCTACGAGCAGTACTTC.